This record concerns one T cell receptor beta chain sequence. The assay was immunoSEQ multiplex PCR, and TCRdb's table has in-frame clones only and misses some. This table holds about 190,000 clones, 84% found once. The sample belongs to a study of blood T cell repertoires in COVID-19. In the study overall: Sample material is recorded as cDNA or gDNA derived from T cells, B-cell-depleted T cells, or PBMCs.

The germline V gene has CDR1 SGHNT and CDR2 YYREEE (reference sequence). The CDR3 spans 17 residues. The V end lost 0 bases, the J end lost 0 bases, and 13 bases lay between the germline ends. The chain carries TRBV5-4 and TRBJ2-1, with D tentatively TRBD2 (5 bases). Source material: PBMCs or T cells enriched from blood (not recorded which). This clonotype was sampled from a woman under 40 who had recovered from COVID-19. CDR3 coding DNA: TGTGCCAGCAGCTTGGGTAGACTAATGAGCTCCTACAATGAGCAGTTCTTC. Translated: CASSLGRLMSSYNEQFF.